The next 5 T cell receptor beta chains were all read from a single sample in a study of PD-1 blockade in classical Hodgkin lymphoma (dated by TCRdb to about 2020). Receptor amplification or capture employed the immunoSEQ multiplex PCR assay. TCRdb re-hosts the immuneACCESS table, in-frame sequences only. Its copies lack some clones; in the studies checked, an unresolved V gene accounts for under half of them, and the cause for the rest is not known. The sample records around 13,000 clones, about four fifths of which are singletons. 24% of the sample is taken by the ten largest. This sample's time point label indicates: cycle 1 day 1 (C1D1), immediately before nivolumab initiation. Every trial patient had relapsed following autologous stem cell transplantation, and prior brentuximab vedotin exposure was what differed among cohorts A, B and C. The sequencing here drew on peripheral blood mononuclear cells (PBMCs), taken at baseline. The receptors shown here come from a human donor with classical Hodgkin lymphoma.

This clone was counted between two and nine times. The CDR3 DNA sequence: TGCGCCAGCAGCACTTTACAGGGCAATGAGCAGTTCTTC. It specifies CASSTLQGNEQFF. J is TRBJ2-1 and V is TRBV5-1; a possible D gene is TRBD1 (6 bases). CDR1 and CDR2 (germline): SGHRS, YFSETQ. The CDR3 runs 13 residues. Trimming took off 4 bases at V and 6 bases at J, with 11 bases between the two ends.

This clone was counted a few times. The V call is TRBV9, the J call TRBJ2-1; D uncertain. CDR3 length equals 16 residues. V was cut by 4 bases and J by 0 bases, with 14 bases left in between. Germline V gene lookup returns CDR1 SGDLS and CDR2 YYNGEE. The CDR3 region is CASSSRSYSSYNEQFF. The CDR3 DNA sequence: TGTGCCAGCAGCTCTAGGAGCTACAGCTCCTACAATGAGCAGTTCTTC.

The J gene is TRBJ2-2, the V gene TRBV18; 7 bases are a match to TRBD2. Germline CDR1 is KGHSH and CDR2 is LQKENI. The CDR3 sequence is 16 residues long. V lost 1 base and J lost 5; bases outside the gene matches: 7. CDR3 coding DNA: TGTGCCAGCTCACCACTGAACGGGGGGTCAACCGGGGAGCTGTTTTTT. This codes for CASSPLNGGSTGELFF. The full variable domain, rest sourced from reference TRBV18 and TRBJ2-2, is NAGVMQNPRHLVRRRGQEARLRCSPMKGHSHVYWYRQLPEEGLKFMVYLQKENIIDESGMPKERFSAEFPKEGPSILRIQQVVRGDSAAYFCASSPLNGGSTGELFFGEGSRLTVL.

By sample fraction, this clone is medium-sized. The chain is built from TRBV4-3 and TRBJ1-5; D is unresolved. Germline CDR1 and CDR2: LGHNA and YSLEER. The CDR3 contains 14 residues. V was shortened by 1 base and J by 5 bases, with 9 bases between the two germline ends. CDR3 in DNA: TGCGCCAGCAGCCAAGTGTTCGGCGATCAGCCCCAGCATTTT. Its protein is CASSQVFGDQPQHF.

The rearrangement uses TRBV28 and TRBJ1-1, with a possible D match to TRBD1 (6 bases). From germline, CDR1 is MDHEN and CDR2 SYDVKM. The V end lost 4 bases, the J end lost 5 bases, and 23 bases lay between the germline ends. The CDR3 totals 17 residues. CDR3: CASSSNPGGGSGTEAFF. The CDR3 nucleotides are TGTGCCAGCAGTTCGAATCCCGGGGGGGGCTCGGGGACTGAAGCTTTCTTT.